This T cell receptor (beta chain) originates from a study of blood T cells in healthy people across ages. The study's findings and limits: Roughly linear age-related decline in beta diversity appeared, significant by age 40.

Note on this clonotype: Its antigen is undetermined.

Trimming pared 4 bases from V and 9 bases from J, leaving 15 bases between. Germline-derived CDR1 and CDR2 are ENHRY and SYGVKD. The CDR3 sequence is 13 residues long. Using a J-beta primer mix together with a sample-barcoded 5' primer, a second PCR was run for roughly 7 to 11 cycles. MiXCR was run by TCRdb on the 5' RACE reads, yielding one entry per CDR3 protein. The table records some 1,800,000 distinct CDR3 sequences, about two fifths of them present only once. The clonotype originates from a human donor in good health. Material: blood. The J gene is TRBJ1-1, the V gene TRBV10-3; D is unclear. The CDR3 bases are TGTGCCATCAGTGTTGGAGGGAATGGGAAAGCTTTCTTT. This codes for CAISVGGNGKAFF.